This T cell receptor (beta chain) was observed in a study of radiation and T cells in renal cell carcinoma. Study-level findings and limits: Top tumor clonotypes rose in blood 2 weeks post-radiation, then contracted. Baseline intratumoral clonotype presence is unknown without pretreatment biopsies.

Time point defined: blood 2 weeks post-SBRT. The treatment denotes: 15 Gy SBRT to primary tumor, nephrectomy 4 weeks later. The patient's renal cell carcinoma had clear cell pathology. CDR1 is LNHNV, CDR2 YYDKDF, per germline (reference sequence). The CDR3 covers 15 residues. Unmatched junction bases numbered 8, after V lost 1 base and J lost 8 bases. As regards this clone: Its antigen is unidentified.

TCRdb's copy holds only in-frame clones and misses some; the assay was immunoSEQ multiplex PCR. Here the sample spans 100,000 to 150,000 clones, roughly four fifths being singletons. This TCR came from a man aged 50 to 60 with renal cell carcinoma. The sequencing used blood, collected from a patient whose treatment included radiotherapy and nephrectomy. The chain is built from TRBV15 and TRBJ1-2; 9 nucleotides align to TRBD1. This CDR3 reads CATSRGQGDLEGYTF. The CDR3 DNA sequence: TGTGCCACCAGCAGAGGACAGGGGGATCTAGAAGGCTACACCTTC.